The source of this TCR beta chain is a study of blood T cell repertoires in COVID-19 (TCRdb year 2020). In terms of the full investigation: Samples from collaborators originated in the United States, Italy and Spain and spanned both the acute and convalescent phases of COVID-19. A freely available public database, intended as a resource for researchers studying the immune response to SARS-CoV-2, is where the repertoires were released. Subjects who had been exposed to COVID-19, were actively infected with it, or had recovered from it provided the deeply sampled blood TCRbeta repertoires that made up the dataset. HLA class I and class II types, where available, came from metadata supplied by the sample provider rather than from assay-based typing. The material from the prospective study consisted of cDNA or gDNA derived from T cells, B-cell-depleted T cells, or PBMCs. The sample metadata nearly always contained a de-identified subject ID, COVID-19 status, age in years and sex. The samples were drawn from two sources: the first 160 participants of the ongoing ImmuneRACE study, and 950 to 1,500 subjects contributed by 6 global collaborators.

The collaborating institutions used their own protocols to collect whole blood in K2EDTA tubes. For TCRbeta analysis, collaborator samples were shipped as frozen whole blood, as isolated PBMCs, or as DNA extracted from either sample type. Per the germline V gene, MDHEN is the CDR1 and SYDVKM is the CDR2. Germline trimming: 6 bases from V, 1 base from J; junction bases outside gene matches: 8. CDR3 length: 16 amino acids, cysteine to phenylalanine. Here the CDR3 DNA is all that survives: 48 bases in frame from base 1. Overall study results and their limits: How much clinical and demographic metadata was included differed by source and by participant, and the metadata was provided uncurated.

On this clone itself: Its antigen is still unknown. It has no much larger one-base neighbor in the sample; base qualities were not kept.

TCRbeta CDR3 regions were amplified from genomic DNA using the immunoSEQ Assay, a bias-controlled multiplex PCR. Regarding the original processing steps: Within the assay, amplification of reference gene primers was used to estimate how many nucleated cells each sample contained. To quantify the absolute abundance of each unique TCRbeta CDR3 rearrangement, sequence reads were collapsed and filtered. For each sample, productive Simpson clonality was calculated as the square root of Simpson's diversity index across productive rearrangements. TCRdb obtained this table from immuneACCESS and retained in-frame rearrangements with V and J assigned. These tables miss some clones; where compared with another copy, unresolved V genes account for less than half of the shortfall, and the remainder is unexplained. V and J calls and clone size are given by that table; D and trimming were obtained from the DNA. Across this sample there are some 300,000 clones, with around 87% seen only once. The ten biggest clones cover approximately 2% of the sample.

The receptor chain draws on TRBV28 and TRBJ1-4; the central 7 bases match TRBD1. Specimen: peripheral blood. This TCR was recovered from a man between 18 and 35 years old with active or convalescent COVID-19. CDR3 sequence: CASRQQGPLTNEKLFF. The DNA sequence is given as TGTGCCAGCAGACAACAGGGGCCTCTAACTAATGAAAAACTGTTTTTT.